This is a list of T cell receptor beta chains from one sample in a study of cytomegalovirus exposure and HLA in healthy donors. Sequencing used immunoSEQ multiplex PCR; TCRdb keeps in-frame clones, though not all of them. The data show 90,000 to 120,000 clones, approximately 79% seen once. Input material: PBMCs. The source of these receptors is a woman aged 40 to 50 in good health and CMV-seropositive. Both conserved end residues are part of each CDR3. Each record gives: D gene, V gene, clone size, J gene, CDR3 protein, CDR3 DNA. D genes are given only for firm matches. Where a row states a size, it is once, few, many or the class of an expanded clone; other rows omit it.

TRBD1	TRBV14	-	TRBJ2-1	CASSPVRTGNNEQFF	TGTGCCAGCAGCCCTGTCCGGACAGGCAACAATGAGCAGTTCTTC
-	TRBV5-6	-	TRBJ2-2	CASSLTRAAGELFF	TGTGCCAGCAGCTTGACGAGGGCGGCCGGGGAGCTGTTTTTT
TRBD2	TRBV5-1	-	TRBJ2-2	CASSLNDGGGDTGELFF	TGCGCCAGCAGCTTAAACGACGGCGGGGGAGACACCGGGGAGCTGTTTTTT
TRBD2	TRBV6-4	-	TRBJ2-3	CASSEGTSGTDTQYF	TGTGCCAGCAGTGAGGGGACTAGCGGCACAGATACGCAGTATTTT
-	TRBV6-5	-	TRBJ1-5	CASKENSNQPQHF	TGTGCCAGCAAGGAGAATAGCAATCAGCCCCAGCATTTT
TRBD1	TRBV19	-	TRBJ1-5	CASSIRGQGNQPQHF	TGTGCCAGTAGTATTCGCGGACAGGGAAATCAGCCCCAGCATTTT
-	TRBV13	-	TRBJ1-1	CASSSFPQENTEAFF	TGTGCCAGCAGCTCATTCCCCCAGGAGAACACTGAAGCTTTCTTT
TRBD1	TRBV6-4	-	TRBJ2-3	CASSDSQQGSTDTQYF	TGTGCCAGCAGTGACTCTCAACAGGGGTCCACAGATACGCAGTATTTT
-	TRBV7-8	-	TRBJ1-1	CASSLVQGLDTEAFF	TGTGCCAGCAGCTTAGTTCAGGGTTTGGACACTGAAGCTTTCTTT
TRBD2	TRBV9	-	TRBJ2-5	CASSVTSGGRETQYF	TGTGCCAGCAGCGTAACTAGCGGGGGGCGGGAGACCCAGTACTTC
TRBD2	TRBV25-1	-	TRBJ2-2	CASSEGGLAIRDTGELFF	TGTGCCAGCAGTGAGGGGGGACTAGCGATCCGGGACACCGGGGAGCTGTTTTTT
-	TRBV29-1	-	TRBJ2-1	CSVGGGFSYNEQFF	TGCAGCGTTGGTGGAGGGTTCTCCTACAATGAGCAGTTCTTC
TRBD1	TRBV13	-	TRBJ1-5	CASSIGQGDQPQHF	TGTGCCAGCAGCATCGGACAGGGCGATCAGCCCCAGCATTTT
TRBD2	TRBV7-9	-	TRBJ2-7	CASSWAGTTLSYEQYF	TGTGCCAGCAGCTGGGCCGGGACTACCCTCTCCTACGAGCAGTACTTC
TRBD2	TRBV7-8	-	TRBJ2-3	CASSLHGLAGSTDTQYF	TGTGCCAGCAGCCTGCACGGGCTAGCGGGTTCCACAGATACGCAGTATTTT
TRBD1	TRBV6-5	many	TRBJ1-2	CASYQRDRGYTF	TGTGCCAGCTATCAGAGGGACAGGGGCTACACCTTC
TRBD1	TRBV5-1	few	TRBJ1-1	CASSLDRGWGGQAFF	TGCGCCAGCAGCTTAGACAGGGGATGGGGAGGCCAAGCTTTCTTT
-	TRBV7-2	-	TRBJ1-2	CASSLPGLNYGYTF	TGTGCCAGCAGCTTACCAGGGCTAAACTATGGCTACACCTTC
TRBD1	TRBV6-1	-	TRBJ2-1	CASSEFGTGYNEQFF	TGTGCCAGCAGTGAATTCGGGACAGGGTACAATGAGCAGTTCTTC
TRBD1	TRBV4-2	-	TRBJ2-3	CASSQDGQGTNTQYF	TGTGCCAGCAGCCAGGACGGACAGGGTACGAATACGCAGTATTTT
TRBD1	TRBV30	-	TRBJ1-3	CAWSRTGGIGNTIYF	TGTGCCTGGAGCCGGACAGGAGGAATTGGAAACACCATATATTTT
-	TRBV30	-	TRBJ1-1	CAWSRINTEAFF	TGTGCCTGGAGCAGGATCAACACTGAAGCTTTCTTT
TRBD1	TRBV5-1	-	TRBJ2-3	CASSPRTGSDTQYF	TGCGCCAGCAGCCCACGGACAGGCAGCGATACGCAGTATTTT
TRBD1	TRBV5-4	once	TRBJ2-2	CASSTQGVDTGELFF	TGTGCCAGCAGCACACAGGGGGTGGACACCGGGGAGCTGTTTTTT
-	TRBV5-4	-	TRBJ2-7	CASSFQGTRYEQYF	TGTGCCAGCAGCTTCCAGGGGACACGCTACGAGCAGTACTTC
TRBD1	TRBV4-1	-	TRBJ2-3	CASSAQGARTDTQYF	TGCGCCAGCAGCGCTCAGGGGGCTCGCACAGATACGCAGTATTTT
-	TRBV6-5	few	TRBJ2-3	CASSYGQSTDTQYF	TGTGCCAGCAGTTACGGGCAGAGCACAGATACGCAGTATTTT
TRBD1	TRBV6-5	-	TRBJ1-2	CASSYGTGRDYGYTF	TGTGCCAGCAGTTACGGGACAGGGCGAGACTATGGCTACACCTTC
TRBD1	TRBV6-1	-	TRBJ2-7	CASSPDRIYEQYF	TGTGCCAGCAGCCCGGACAGGATCTACGAGCAGTACTTC
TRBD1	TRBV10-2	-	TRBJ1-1	CASSDTGGLTEAFF	TGCGCCAGCAGTGATACAGGGGGCTTAACTGAAGCTTTCTTT